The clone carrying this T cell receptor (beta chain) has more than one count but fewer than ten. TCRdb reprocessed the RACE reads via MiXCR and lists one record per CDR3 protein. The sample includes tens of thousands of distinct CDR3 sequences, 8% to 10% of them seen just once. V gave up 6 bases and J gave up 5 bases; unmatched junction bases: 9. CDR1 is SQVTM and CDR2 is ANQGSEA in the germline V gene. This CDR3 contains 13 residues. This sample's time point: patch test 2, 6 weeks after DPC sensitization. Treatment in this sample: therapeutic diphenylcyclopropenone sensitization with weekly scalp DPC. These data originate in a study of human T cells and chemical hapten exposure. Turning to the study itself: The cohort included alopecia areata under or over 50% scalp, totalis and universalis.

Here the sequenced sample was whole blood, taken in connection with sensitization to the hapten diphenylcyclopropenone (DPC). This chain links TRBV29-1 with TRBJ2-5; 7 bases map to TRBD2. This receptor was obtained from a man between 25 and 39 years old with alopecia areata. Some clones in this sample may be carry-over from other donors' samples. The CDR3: CSVGRREGETQYF. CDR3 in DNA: TGCAGCGTCGGGAGGAGGGAAGGGGAGACCCAGTACTTC.